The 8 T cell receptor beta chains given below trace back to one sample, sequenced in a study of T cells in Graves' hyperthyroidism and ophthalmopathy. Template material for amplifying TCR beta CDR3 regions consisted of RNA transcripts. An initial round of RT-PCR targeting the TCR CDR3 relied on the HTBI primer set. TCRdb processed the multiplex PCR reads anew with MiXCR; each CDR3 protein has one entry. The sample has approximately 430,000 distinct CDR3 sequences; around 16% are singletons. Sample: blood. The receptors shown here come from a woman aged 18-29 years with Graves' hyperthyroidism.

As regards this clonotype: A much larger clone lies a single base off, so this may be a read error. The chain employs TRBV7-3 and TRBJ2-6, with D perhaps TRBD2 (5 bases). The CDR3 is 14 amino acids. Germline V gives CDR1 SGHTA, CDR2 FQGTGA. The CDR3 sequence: CASSLILGVNVLTF. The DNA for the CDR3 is TGTGCCAGCAGCCTAATACTCGGGGTCAACGTCCTGACTTTC.

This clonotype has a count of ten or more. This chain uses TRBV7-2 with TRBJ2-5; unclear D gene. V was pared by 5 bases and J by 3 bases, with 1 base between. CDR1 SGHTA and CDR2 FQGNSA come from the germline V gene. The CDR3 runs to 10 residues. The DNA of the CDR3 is TGTGCCAGCAGCAAAGAGACCCAGTACTTC. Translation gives CASSKETQYF.

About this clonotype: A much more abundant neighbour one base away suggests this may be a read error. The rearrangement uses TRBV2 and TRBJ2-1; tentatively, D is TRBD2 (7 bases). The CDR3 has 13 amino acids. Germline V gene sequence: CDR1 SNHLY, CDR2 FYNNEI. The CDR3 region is CTSKGGPDNEQFF. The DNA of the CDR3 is TGTACCAGCAAGGGGGGGCCGGACAATGAGCAGTTCTTC.

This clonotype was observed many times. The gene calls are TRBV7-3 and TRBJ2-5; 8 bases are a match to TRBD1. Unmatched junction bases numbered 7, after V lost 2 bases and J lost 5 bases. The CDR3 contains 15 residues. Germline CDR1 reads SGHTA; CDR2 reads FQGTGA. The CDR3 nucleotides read TGTGCCAGCAGCTTAGAGCCAGGGGGCCAGGAGACCCAGTACTTC. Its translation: CASSLEPGGQETQYF.

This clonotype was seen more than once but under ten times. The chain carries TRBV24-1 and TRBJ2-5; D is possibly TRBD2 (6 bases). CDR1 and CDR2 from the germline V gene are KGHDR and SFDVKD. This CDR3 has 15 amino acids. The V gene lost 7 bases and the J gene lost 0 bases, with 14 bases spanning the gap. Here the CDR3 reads CATSGWRGNQETQYF. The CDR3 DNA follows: TGTGCCACCAGCGGGTGGAGGGGTAACCAAGAGACCCAGTACTTC.

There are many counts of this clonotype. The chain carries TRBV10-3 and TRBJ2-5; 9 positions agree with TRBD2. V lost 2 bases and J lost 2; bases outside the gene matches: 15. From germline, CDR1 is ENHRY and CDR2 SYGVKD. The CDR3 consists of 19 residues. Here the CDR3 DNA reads TGTGCCATCAGTGAGACACAGGGAGTAGCGGGGGTTACACAAGAGACCCAGTACTTC. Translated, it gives CAISETQGVAGVTQETQYF.

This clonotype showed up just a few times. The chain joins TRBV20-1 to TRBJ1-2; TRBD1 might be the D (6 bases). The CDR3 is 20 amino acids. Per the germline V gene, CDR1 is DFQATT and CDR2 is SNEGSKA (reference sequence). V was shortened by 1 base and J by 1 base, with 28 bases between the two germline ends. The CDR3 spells CSARVTMDRRLFAVNYGYTF. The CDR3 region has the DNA TGCAGTGCTAGAGTTACCATGGACAGACGCCTTTTCGCCGTTAACTATGGCTACACCTTC.

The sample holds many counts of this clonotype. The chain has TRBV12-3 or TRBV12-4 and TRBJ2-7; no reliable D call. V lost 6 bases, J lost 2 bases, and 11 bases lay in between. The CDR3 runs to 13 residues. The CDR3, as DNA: TGTGCCAGCAGCATTATGTCAGCCTACGAGCAGTACTTC. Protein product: CASSIMSAYEQYF.